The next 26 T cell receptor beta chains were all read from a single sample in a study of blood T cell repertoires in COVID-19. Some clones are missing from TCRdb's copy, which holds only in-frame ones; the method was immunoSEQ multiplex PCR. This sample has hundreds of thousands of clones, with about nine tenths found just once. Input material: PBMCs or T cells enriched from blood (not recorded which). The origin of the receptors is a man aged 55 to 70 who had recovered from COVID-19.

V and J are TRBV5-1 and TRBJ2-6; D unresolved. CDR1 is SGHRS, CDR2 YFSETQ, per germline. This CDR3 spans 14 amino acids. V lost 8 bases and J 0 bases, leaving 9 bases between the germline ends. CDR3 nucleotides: TGCGCCAGTCGTGGAGACTCTGGGGCCAACGTCCTGACTTTC. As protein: CASRGDSGANVLTF.

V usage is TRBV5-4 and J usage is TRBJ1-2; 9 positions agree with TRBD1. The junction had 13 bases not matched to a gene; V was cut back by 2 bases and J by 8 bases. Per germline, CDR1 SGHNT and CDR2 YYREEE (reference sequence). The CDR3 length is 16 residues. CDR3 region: CASSFITGGSLGGYTF. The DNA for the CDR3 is TGTGCCAGCAGCTTTATCACAGGGGGCAGCCTCGGGGGCTACACCTTC.

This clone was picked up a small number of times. Here the CDR3 DNA reads TGCAGCGTTGACAAAGGGACTAGTAGAAACGAGCAGTACTTC. As protein: CSVDKGTSRNEQYF. This chain uses TRBV29-1 with TRBJ2-7; 8 nucleotides align to TRBD2. Germline lookup yields CDR1 SQVTM and CDR2 ANQGSEA. Unmatched junction bases numbered 9, after V lost 3 bases and J lost 5 bases. The CDR3 is 14 amino acids.

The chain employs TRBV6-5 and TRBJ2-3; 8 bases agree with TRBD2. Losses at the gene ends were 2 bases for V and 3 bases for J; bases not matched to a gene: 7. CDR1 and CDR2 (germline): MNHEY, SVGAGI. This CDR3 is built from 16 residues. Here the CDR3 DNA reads TGTGCCAGCAGTTACCACCCGGGACTAGTGACAGATACGCAGTATTTT. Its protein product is CASSYHPGLVTDTQYF.

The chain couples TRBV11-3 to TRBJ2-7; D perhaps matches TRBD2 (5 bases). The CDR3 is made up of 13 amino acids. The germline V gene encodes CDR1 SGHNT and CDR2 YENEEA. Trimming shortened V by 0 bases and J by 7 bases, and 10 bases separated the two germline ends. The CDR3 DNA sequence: TGTGCCAGCAGCTTAGATGTTCGAGGGGAGCAGTACTTC. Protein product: CASSLDVRGEQYF.

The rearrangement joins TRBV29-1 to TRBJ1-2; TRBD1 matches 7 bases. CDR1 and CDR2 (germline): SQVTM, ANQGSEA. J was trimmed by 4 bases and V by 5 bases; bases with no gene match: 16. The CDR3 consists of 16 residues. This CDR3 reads CSVKPSSGRGSYGYTF. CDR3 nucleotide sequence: TGCAGCGTTAAACCCTCCTCGGGCAGGGGGAGCTATGGCTACACCTTC. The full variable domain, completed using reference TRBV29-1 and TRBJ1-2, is SAVISQKPSRDICQRGTSLTIQCQVDSQVTMMFWYRQQPGQSLTLIATANQGSEATYESGFVIDKFPISRPNLTFSTLTVSNMSPEDSSIYLCSVKPSSGRGSYGYTFGSGTRLTVV.

CDR3 DNA: TGTGCCAGCAGCCCAGACAGGCCGAACACCGGGGAGCTGTTTTTT. It encodes CASSPDRPNTGELFF. The chain is built from TRBV9 and TRBJ2-2, with D possibly matching TRBD1 (6 bases). Germline CDR1 is SGDLS and CDR2 is YYNGEE. Between the trimmed V and J ends, which lost 4 bases and 0 bases, there was a span of 10 bases. The CDR3 contains 15 residues.

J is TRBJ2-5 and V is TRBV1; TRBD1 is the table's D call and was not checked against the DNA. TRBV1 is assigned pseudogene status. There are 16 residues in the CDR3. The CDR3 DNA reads TGCACCAGCAGCCATTTCCCCGACAGTCACCAAGAGACCCAGTACTTC. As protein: CTSSHFPDSHQETQYF.

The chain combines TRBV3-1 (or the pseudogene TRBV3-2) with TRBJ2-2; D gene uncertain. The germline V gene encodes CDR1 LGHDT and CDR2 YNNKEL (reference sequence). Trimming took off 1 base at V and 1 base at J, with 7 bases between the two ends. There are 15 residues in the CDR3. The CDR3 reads CASSQGHMNTGELFF. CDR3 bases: TGTGCCAGCAGCCAAGGACATATGAACACCGGGGAGCTGTTTTTT.

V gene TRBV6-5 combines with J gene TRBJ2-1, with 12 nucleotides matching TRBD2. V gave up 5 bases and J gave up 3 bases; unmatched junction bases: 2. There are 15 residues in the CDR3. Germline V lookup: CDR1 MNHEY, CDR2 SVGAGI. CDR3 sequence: CASSRLAGDYNEQFF. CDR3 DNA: TGTGCCAGCAGTCGACTAGCGGGAGACTACAATGAGCAGTTCTTC.

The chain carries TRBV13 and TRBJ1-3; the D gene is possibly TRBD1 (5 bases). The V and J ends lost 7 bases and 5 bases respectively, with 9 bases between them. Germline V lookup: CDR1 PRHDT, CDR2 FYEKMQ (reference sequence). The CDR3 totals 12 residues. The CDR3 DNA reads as TGTGCCAGCAAGGGGCAGAGAAACACCATATATTTT. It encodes CASKGQRNTIYF.

Here the CDR3 reads CASSLGGRWYEQYF. CDR3 bases: TGTGCCAGCAGTTTGGGGGGGAGATGGTACGAGCAGTACTTC. The chain joins TRBV27 to TRBJ2-7; TRBD2 aligns across 7 bases. CDR1 is MNHEY, CDR2 SMNVEV, per germline (reference sequence). With 3 bases clipped from V and 4 bases from J, the junction kept 6 bases outside the gene matches. The CDR3 is 14 amino acids.

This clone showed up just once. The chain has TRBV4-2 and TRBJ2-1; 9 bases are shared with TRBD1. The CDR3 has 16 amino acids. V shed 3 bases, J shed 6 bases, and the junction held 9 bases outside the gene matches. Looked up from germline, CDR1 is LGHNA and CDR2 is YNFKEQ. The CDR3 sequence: CASSQSTGTGINEQFF. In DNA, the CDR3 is TGTGCCAGCAGCCAGTCTACCGGGACAGGGATCAATGAGCAGTTCTTC.

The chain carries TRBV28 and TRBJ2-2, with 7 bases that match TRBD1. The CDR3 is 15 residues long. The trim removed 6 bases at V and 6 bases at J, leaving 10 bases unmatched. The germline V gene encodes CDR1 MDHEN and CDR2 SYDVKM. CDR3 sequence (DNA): TGTGCCAGCAGCTATGGGACAGCGGCTTCCGGGGAGCTGTTTTTT. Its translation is CASSYGTAASGELFF. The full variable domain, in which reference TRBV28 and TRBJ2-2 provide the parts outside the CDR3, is DVKVTQSSRYLVKRTGEKVFLECVQDMDHENMFWYRQDPGLGLRLIYFSYDVKMKEKGDIPEGYSVSREKKERFSLILESASTNQTSMYLCASSYGTAASGELFFGEGSRLTVL.

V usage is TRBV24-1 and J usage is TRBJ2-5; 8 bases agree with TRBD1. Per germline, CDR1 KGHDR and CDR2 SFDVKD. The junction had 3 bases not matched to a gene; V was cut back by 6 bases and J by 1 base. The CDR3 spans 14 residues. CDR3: CATSTGGSQETQYF. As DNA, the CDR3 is TGTGCCACCAGTACAGGGGGTAGCCAAGAGACCCAGTACTTC.

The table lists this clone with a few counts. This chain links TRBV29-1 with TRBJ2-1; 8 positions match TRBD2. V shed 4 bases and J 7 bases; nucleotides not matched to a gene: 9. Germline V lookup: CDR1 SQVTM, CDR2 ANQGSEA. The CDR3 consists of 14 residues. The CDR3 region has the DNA TGCAGCGTTGTTAGCGGGAAGACTCCTAATGAGCAGTTCTTC. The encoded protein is CSVVSGKTPNEQFF.

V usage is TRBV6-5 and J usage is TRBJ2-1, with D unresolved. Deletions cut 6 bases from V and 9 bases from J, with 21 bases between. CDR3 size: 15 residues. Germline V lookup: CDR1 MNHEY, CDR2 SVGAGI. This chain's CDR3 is CASSSRVDLSGEQFF. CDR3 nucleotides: TGTGCCAGCAGCTCTCGGGTGGATCTTAGTGGTGAGCAGTTCTTC.

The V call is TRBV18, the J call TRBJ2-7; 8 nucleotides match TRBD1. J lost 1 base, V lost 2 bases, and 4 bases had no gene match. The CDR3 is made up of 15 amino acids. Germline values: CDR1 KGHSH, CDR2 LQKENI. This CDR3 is CASSPGGQGSYEQYF. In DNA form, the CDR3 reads TGTGCCAGCTCACCAGGAGGACAGGGATCCTACGAGCAGTACTTC.

The DNA for the CDR3 is TGCGCCAGCAGCCATCCAGACAGGGGGCGGAACACTGAAGCTTTCTTT. Its translation: CASSHPDRGRNTEAFF. The J gene is TRBJ1-1, the V gene TRBV4-1, with 10 nucleotides matching TRBD1. This CDR3 contains 16 residues. In germline, CDR1 is MGHRA, CDR2 YSYEKL. Germline trimming cut 3 bases from V and 1 base from J; bases unmatched to any gene: 5.

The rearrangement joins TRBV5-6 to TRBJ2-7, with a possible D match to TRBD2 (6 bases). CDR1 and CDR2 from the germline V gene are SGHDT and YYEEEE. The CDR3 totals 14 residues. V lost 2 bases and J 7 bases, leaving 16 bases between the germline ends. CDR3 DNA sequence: TGTGCCAGCAGCTTCCGAGGGAGGCGGGGAGAGCAGTACTTC. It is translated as CASSFRGRRGEQYF. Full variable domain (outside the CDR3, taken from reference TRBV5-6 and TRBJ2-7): DAGVTQSPTHLIKTRGQQVTLRCSPKSGHDTVSWYQQALGQGPQFIFQYYEEEERQRGNFPDRFSGHQFPNYSSELNVNALLLGDSALYLCASSFRGRRGEQYFGPGTRLTVT.

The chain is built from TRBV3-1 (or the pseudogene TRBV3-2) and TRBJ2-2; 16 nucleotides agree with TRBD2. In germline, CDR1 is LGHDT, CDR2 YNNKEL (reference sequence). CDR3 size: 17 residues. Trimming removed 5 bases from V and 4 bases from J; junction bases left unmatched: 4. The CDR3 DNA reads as TGTGCCAGCAGCTCCGGGACTAGCGGGAGGGCCACCGGGGAGCTGTTTTTT. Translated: CASSSGTSGRATGELFF.

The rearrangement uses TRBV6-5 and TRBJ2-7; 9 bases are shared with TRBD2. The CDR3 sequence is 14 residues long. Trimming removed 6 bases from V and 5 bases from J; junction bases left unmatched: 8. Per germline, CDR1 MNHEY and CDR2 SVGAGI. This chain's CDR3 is CASRNSGRQNEQYF. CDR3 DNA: TGTGCCAGCAGAAATAGCGGGAGACAAAACGAGCAGTACTTC.

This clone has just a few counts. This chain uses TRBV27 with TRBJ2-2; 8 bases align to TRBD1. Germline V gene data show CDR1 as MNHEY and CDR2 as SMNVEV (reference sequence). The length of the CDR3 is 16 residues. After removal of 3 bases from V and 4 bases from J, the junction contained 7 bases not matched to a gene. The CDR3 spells CASSFDRGRGTGELFF. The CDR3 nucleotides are TGTGCCAGCAGTTTCGACAGGGGAAGGGGCACCGGGGAGCTGTTTTTT.

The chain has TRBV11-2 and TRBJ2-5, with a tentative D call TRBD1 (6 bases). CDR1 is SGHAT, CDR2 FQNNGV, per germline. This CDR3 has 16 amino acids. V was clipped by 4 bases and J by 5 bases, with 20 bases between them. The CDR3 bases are TGTGCCAGCAGCTCCTTCAGACAGGCCCAGGGGGAGACCCAGTACTTC. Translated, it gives CASSSFRQAQGETQYF.

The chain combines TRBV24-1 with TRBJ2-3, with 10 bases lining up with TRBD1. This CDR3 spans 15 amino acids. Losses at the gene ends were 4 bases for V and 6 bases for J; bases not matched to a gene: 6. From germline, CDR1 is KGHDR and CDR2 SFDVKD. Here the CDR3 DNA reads TGTGCCACCAGTGACATCGGGACAGGGGCTGATACGCAGTATTTT. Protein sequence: CATSDIGTGADTQYF.

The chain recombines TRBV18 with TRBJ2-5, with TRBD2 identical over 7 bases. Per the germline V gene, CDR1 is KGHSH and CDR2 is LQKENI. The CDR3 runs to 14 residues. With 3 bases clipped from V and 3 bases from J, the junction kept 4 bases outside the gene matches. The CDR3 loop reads CASSPRTREETQYF. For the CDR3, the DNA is TGTGCCAGCTCACCCAGGACTAGGGAAGAGACCCAGTACTTC.